This T cell receptor (beta chain) was observed in a study of OX40 agonist ivuxolimab in advanced cancers. At the level of the study: Ivuxolimab was delivered to patients intravenously every 2 weeks at doses spanning 0.01 to 10 mg/kg. Partial responses occurred in Three dose-escalation patients, one with hepatocellular carcinoma and two with cutaneous melanoma.

The assay was immunoSEQ multiplex PCR, and TCRdb's table has in-frame clones only and misses some. Found here are about 50,000 clones, less than 85% of them singletons; the top ten hold roughly an eighth. Autoimmune disease history or systemic immunosuppression excluded patients. V gave up 3 bases and J gave up 11 bases; unmatched junction bases: 9. The CDR3 length is 13 residues. The germline gives CDR1 MDHEN, CDR2 SYDVKM. The source was CD4+ or CD8+ T cells sorted from blood, collected in a trial of the OX40 agonist ivuxolimab. The chain carries TRBV28 and TRBJ1-1; 7 bases fit TRBD1. The origin of this receptor is an adult with an advanced solid tumor such as melanoma, head and neck, liver or kidney cancer. CDR3 residues: CASSLSQGLRAFF. For the CDR3, the DNA is TGTGCCAGCAGTTTGTCACAGGGGCTACGCGCTTTCTTT.